This T cell receptor (beta chain) was captured in a study of blood T cell repertoires in COVID-19. Cohorts were determined from participant-reported clinical history. How the authors handled the data: Counts of nucleated cells, estimated from reference gene primer amplification, were obtained. Produced via immunoSEQ multiplex PCR; TCRdb's table is partial and in-frame only. That table furnishes V, J and clone size, whereas the DNA furnished D and trimming. The sample has about 200,000 clones, around 82% seen once. The junction had 2 bases not matched to a gene; V was cut back by 1 base and J by 3 bases. The CDR3 loop spans 14 amino acids. In germline, CDR1 is SGHDN, CDR2 FVKESK.

The rearrangement links TRBV14 to TRBJ1-1; 7 positions agree with TRBD1. The sequenced sample was PBMCs or T cells enriched from blood (not recorded which). The receptor was isolated from a woman aged 55-70 years with acute COVID-19. In nucleotides, the CDR3 is TGTGCCAGCAGCCAAGCAGGGGGATACACTGAAGCTTTCTTT. This codes for CASSQAGGYTEAFF.